This T cell receptor (beta chain) was observed in a study of regulatory T cells in long-lasting Graves disease. Germline V CDR1 and CDR2: WNHNN, SYGVQD (reference sequence). This CDR3 is 13 amino acids long. V was shortened by 6 bases and J by 2 bases, with 11 bases between the two germline ends. Investigators prepared the TCR beta libraries by applying iRepertoire HTBI primers and Arm-PCR of CDR3 regions. TCRdb fed the multiplex PCR reads into MiXCR, producing one record per CDR3 protein. The data show more than 450,000 distinct CDR3 sequences, with around 15% seen just once and less than 15% held by the top ten. Sample time point: newly diagnosed GD, antithyroid drugs for less than 3 months. PBMC RNA was the source of the TCR library. The sample was also linked to a second study, of T cells in Graves' hyperthyroidism and ophthalmopathy.

This TCR was sampled from a man aged 35-49 years with Graves disease. This material consisted of peripheral blood mononuclear cells (PBMCs), taken at new diagnosis, from a patient treated with antithyroid drugs. The chain combines TRBV10-1 with TRBJ2-7; unclear D gene. The CDR3 sequence is CASSYDLTYEQYF. The CDR3 DNA sequence: TGCGCCAGCAGCTATGACTTAACCTACGAGCAGTACTTC.